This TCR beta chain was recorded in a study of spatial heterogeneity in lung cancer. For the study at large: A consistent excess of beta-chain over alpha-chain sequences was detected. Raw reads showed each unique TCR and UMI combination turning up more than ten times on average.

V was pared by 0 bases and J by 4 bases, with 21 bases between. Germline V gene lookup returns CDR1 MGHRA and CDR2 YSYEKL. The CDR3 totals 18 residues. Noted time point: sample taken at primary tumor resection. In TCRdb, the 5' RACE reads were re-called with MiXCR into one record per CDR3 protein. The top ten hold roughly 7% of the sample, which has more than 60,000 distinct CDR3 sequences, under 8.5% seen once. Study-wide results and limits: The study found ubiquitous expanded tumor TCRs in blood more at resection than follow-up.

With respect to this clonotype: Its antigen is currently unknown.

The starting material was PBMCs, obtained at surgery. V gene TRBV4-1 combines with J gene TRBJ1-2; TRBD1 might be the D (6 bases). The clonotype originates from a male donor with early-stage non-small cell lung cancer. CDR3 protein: CASSQDRTVGPETYGYTF. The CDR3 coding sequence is TGCGCCAGCAGCCAAGATAGGACAGTAGGACCCGAAACCTATGGCTACACCTTC.